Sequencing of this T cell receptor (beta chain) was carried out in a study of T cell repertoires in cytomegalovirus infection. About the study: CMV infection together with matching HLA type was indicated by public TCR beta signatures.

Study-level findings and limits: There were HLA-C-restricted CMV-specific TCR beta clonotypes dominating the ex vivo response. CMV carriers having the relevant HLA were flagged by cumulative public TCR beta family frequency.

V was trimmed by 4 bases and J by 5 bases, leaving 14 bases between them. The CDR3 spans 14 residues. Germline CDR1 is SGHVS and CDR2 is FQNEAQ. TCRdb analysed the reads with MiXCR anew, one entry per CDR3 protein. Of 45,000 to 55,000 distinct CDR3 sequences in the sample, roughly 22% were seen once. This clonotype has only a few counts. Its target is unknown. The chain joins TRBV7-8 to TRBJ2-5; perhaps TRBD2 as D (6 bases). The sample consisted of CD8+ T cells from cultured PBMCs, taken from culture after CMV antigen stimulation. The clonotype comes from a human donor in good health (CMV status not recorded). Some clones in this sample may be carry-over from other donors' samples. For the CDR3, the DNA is TGTGCCAGCAGCTCAGATTACGGAGGGGAGACCCAGTACTTC. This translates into CASSSDYGGETQYF.